The subject of this entry is one T cell receptor beta chain. Its matching antigen is unknown. The data were taken from a study of long-term antiretroviral therapy in people with HIV. Study summary: The 2015 recommendation for immediate ART came about a decade after the earliest samples. Whole-study findings and limits: Drawn between about 2004 and 2017, the blood was possibly obtained under older ART regimens.

The CDR3 covers 14 residues. Deletions cut 4 bases from V and 3 bases from J, with 11 bases between. CDR1 is LNHDA, CDR2 SQIVND, per germline (reference sequence). Version v3.0 of the immunoSEQ assay ran at survey level. The data were produced by immunoSEQ multiplex PCR, yet TCRdb's version contains in-frame clones alone and is incomplete. The sample has about 21,000 clones; 85% to 90% are singletons. The V gene is TRBV19, the J gene TRBJ2-3, with D possibly being TRBD2 (6 bases). This receptor was taken from a man aged 60 to 69 with HIV. The specimen comprised unsorted PBMCs, sampled 1.3 years after starting antiretroviral therapy. For the CDR3, the DNA is TGTGCCAGTAGTAGGAGGGTTAGTACAGATACGCAGTATTTT. Protein: CASSRRVSTDTQYF. Combining the CDR3 with reference TRBV19 and TRBJ2-3 gives the whole variable domain DGGITQSPKYLFRKEGQNVTLSCEQNLNHDAMYWYRQDPGQGLRLIYYSQIVNDFQKGDIAEGYSVSREKKESFPLTVTSAQKNPTAFYLCASSRRVSTDTQYFGPGTRLTVL.